This TCR beta chain is drawn from a study of early T cells in non-severe SARS-CoV-2 infection. Turning to the study itself: With bulk RNA from unsorted whole blood as input, sequencing yielded unpaired chains.

Unique molecular identifiers tagged individual cDNA molecules. Each CDR3 protein is one row after TCRdb ran MiXCR on the 5' RACE reads. This table has roughly 24,000 distinct CDR3 sequences, about 3.7% appearing once. This CDR3 spans 15 amino acids. With V trimmed by 5 bases and J by 7 bases, 6 bases remained unmatched. Germline values: CDR1 DFQATT, CDR2 SNEGSKA (reference sequence). This TCR derives from an adult who was a healthcare worker with PCR-confirmed SARS-CoV-2 infection or an uninfected control (not recorded which). This chain links TRBV20-1 with TRBJ2-1; 15 bases map to TRBD2. Material for sequencing was whole blood. DNA of the CDR3: TGCAGTGCTTACGGACTAGCGGGGGGGCTTAATGAGCAGTTCTTC. This sequence encodes CSAYGLAGGLNEQFF.